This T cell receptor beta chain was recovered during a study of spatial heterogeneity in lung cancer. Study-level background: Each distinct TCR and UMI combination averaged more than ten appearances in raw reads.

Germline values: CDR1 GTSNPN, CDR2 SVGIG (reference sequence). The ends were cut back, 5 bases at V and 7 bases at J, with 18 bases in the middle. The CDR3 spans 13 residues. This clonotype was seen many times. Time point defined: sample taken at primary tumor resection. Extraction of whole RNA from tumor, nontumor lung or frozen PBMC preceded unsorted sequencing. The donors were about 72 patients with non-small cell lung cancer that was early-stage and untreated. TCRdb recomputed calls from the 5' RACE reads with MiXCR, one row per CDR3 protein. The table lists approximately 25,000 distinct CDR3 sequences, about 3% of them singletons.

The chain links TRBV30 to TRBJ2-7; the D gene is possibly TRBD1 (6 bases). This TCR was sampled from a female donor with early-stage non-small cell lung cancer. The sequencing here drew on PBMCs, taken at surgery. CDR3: CAWENTGSLEQYF. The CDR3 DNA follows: TGTGCCTGGGAAAACACAGGGTCCCTGGAGCAGTACTTC.